Sequencing of this T cell receptor (beta chain) was carried out in a study of human T cells and chemical hapten exposure. At the level of the study: Researchers reported sensitizing an approximately 2 cm by approximately 2 cm upper inner arm skin site with 2% DPC.

TCRdb itself ran the RACE reads through MiXCR, one entry per CDR3 protein. The sample records about 120,000 distinct CDR3 sequences, roughly 12% being singletons. Study conclusions and caveats: Significantly greater numbers of large CDR3 similarity clusters came from expanded TCRs than from controls. Sensitizing with DPC caused no change in TCRs above 1 in 1000 frequency.

The time point denotes: patch test 1, 2 weeks after DPC sensitization. The sample's treatment: therapeutic diphenylcyclopropenone sensitization with weekly scalp DPC. Whole blood that had not been fractionated was the source of extracted total RNA. In this sample, this clonotype turned up once. What it recognizes is unknown. The CDR3 extends over 16 amino acids. V dropped 4 bases and J dropped 0; count of bases not matched to a gene: 9. CDR1 SEHNR and CDR2 FQNEAQ come from the germline V gene (reference sequence). This TCR derives from a woman aged 45-65 years with alopecia areata. Some clones in this sample may be carry-over from other donors' samples. The specimen was whole blood, collected in connection with sensitization to the hapten diphenylcyclopropenone (DPC). The chain carries TRBV7-9 and TRBJ2-7; 7 bases line up with TRBD1. The CDR3 region is CASSSHRGAPSYEQYF. In DNA, the CDR3 is TGTGCCAGCAGCTCACACAGGGGTGCCCCCTCCTACGAGCAGTACTTC. Full variable domain (rest looked up from reference TRBV7-9 and TRBJ2-7): DTGVSQNPRHKITKRGQNVTFRCDPISEHNRLYWYRQTLGQGPEFLTYFQNEAQLEKSRLLSDRFSAERPKGSFSTLEIQRTEQGDSAMYLCASSSHRGAPSYEQYFGPGTRLTVT.